This note documents a single T cell receptor (beta chain) sequence. This clonotype appeared a few times. Its antigen specificity is not known. Base qualities are not recorded, but no much larger clone differs from it by a single base. The CDR3 runs 13 residues from the cysteine to the phenylalanine. Only the CDR3 DNA is retained, 39 bases long and in frame from the first base. Unmatched junction bases come to 3, with V trimmed by 1 base and J by 7 bases. CDR1 is given as MGHDK and CDR2 as SYGVNS, both from the germline V gene. Sequenced on an Illumina HiSeq 1500. The raw public reads went through TCRdb reprocessing: fastp at Q25, MiXCR clone calling, in-frame beta chains kept. Duplicate CDR3 protein sequences are folded into a single record with the most common DNA and genes. Recorded for this sample are some 440,000 distinct CDR3 sequences; approximately 33% of them occurred a single time. The ten biggest clones cover roughly 15% of the sample.

The sample belongs to a study of T cell repertoires in cytomegalovirus infection (dated by TCRdb to about 2019). Regarding the study in general: The HLA type of each donor mattered for the analysis, because public TCR beta signatures pointed to carriage of CMV infection along with the matching HLA type.

Points the paper makes about the study in general: The ex vivo response was dominated by HLA-C-restricted CMV-specific TCR beta clonotypes, and the single most frequent clonotype in two of eight donors was supplied by these HLA-C-restricted clonotypes. In both this cohort and an independent cohort of 350 to 400 donors, the cumulative frequency of public TCR beta family members distinguished carriers of CMV infection plus the relevant HLA type.

Sequencing input: PBMCs. In this chain, TRBV25-1 is recombined with TRBJ2-5; TRBD2 aligns with 7 central bases. The clonotype comes from a human donor in good health (CMV status not recorded). Some clones in this sample may be carry-over from other donors' samples. The CDR3 region has the sequence CASSEFPGGTQYF. The nucleotides are TGTGCCAGCAGTGAATTTCCGGGGGGGACCCAGTACTTC.